The following is a T cell receptor beta chain sequence with its context. These data are taken from a study of blood T cell repertoires in COVID-19. About the study: Material from acute and convalescent COVID-19 was sourced from the United States, Italy and Spain. In each case, the material was cDNA or gDNA derived from T cells, B-cell-depleted T cells, or PBMCs.

Patients at the Seattle site were enrolled during active infection and followed longitudinally. Trimming removed 5 bases from V and 4 bases from J, with 23 bases in between. The CDR3 totals 17 residues. Germline CDR1 is MDHEN and CDR2 is SYDVKM. Per the authors' pipeline: Amplification from reference gene primers served as the basis for estimated nucleated cell counts. Produced via immunoSEQ multiplex PCR; TCRdb's table is partial and in-frame only. Clone size and the V and J calls come from that table; the DNA yielded D and trimming. The data show fewer than 250,000 clones, with around 84% seen just once and more than 9% held by the top ten.

The sample consisted of peripheral blood. The V and J genes are TRBV28 and TRBJ1-2; D remains ambiguous. The source is a woman older than 75 with COVID-19, enrolled during active disease. The CDR3 DNA is TGTGCCAGCAGTCCTCCCGGGGATAGTGTGATTCTCTATGGCTACACCTTC. Its translation is CASSPPGDSVILYGYTF.